Given below is one TCR beta chain in context. Looked up from germline, CDR1 is MGHRA and CDR2 is YSYEKL. Trimming pared 3 bases from V and 5 bases from J, leaving 17 bases between. The CDR3 spans 16 residues. The sample is drawn from a study of T cells in Graves' hyperthyroidism and ophthalmopathy. Amplified TCR beta CDR3 regions derived from RNA transcripts. A set of HTBI primers served as the primers for a first-round RT-PCR of the TCR CDR3. TCRdb re-analysed the multiplex PCR reads in MiXCR, keeping a single row per CDR3 protein. Of hundreds of thousands of distinct CDR3 sequences in the sample, around 20% were seen once.

Sequencing was done on a sample of blood. This TCR derives from a woman aged 45 to 65 with Graves' hyperthyroidism that later progressed to Graves' ophthalmopathy. The rearrangement uses TRBV4-1 and TRBJ2-1; TRBD1 is a possible D gene (6 bases). The CDR3, as DNA: TGCGCCAGCAGCCAGAGAATCGTTGGGGGCCACAATGAGCAGTTCTTC. Translated: CASSQRIVGGHNEQFF.